Listed below are T cell receptor beta chains from one sample, sequenced in a study of identical twins. TCRdb analysed the 5' RACE reads with MiXCR anew, one entry per CDR3 protein. The sample carries about 240,000 distinct CDR3 sequences, 9.5% to 15% recorded once. These same records also appear under a second study, on yellow fever vaccine responses in identical twins.

The specimen was memory (CD45RO+) T cells sorted from blood. The receptor source for this set is a woman younger than 35 in good health. CDR3s leave out the opening cysteine and the closing phenylalanine or tryptophan.

ASSRLNTGELF TRBV6-1
ASSSLLKLDADNEQF TRBV6-2/TRBV6-3
ASSGTAHGTDTQY TRBV6-4
ASSLGLISYNEQF TRBV5-1
SARDEGQGYEQY TRBV20-1
ASSRQGASWNTEAF TRBV3-1
ASSPTDGGTEAF TRBV4-3
ASSLSGGPKVAYEQY TRBV7-3
SAHGSLAGGRYNEQF TRBV20-1
ATSRGDTTGANVLT TRBV15
AISESPGSGGGGETQY TRBV10-3
ASSLGRFTDTQY TRBV11-2
ASSPTSGKGEQY TRBV7-2
ASSQVRETQY TRBV3-1